This is a list of T cell receptor beta chains from one sample in a study of Tregs in tolerant kidney transplant recipients. The method was immunoSEQ multiplex PCR; TCRdb's version includes in-frame clones alone and lacks a portion of them. This table has tens of thousands of clones, roughly 89% appearing once. Source material: CD4+ T cells from blood. Every receptor here comes from a human donor in good health. CDR3s include the opening cysteine and the closing phenylalanine or tryptophan. The D gene is left open where the match is weak. Clone size is given for some rows only: seen once, a few or many times, or a class if the clone is expanded.

TRBJ2-2 | . | TRBV29-1 | . | TGCAGCGTGATGGTCCGGGAAACCAACACCGGGGAGCTGTTTTTT | CSVMVRETNTGELFF
TRBJ1-6 | . | TRBV11-2 | TRBD1 | TGTGCCAGCAGCATGGGACAGGGGAACCCACCCCTCCACTTT | CASSMGQGNPPLHF
TRBJ1-2 | . | TRBV28 | . | TGTGCCAGCAGCCCTGAGAGGTATGGCTACACCTTC | CASSPERYGYTF
TRBJ2-6 | . | TRBV27 | . | TGTGCCAGCAGGAACTCTGGGGCCAACGTCCTGACTTTC | CASRNSGANVLTF
TRBJ2-2 | . | TRBV5-1 | . | TGCGCCAGCAGCCGAGCGAACACCGGGGAGCTGTTTTTT | CASSRANTGELFF
TRBJ2-2 | . | TRBV11-2 | . | TGTGCCAGCAGCTTCATGTCGGCTGGCACCGGGGAGCTGTTTTTT | CASSFMSAGTGELFF
TRBJ1-1 | . | TRBV2 | . | TGTGCCAGCAGTGATCGCCCGGGGACCACTGAAGCTTTCTTT | CASSDRPGTTEAFF
TRBJ2-5 | . | TRBV7-6 | . | TGTGCCAGCAGCTTTGGGGGAGGAGAGACCCAGTACTTC | CASSFGGGETQYF
TRBJ2-3 | . | TRBV5-1 | TRBD2 | TGCGCCAGCAGTGGGAATCTAGCGGGGGGTGTGGATACGCAGTATTTT | CASSGNLAGGVDTQYF
TRBJ2-1 | . | TRBV5-1 | TRBD1 | TGCGCCAGCAGCTTGCGCCCAGGGGGAACACCCACCGGAGTAAACAATGAGCAGTTCTTC | CASSLRPGGTPTGVNNEQFF
TRBJ2-5 | . | TRBV6-6 | . | TGTGCCAGCAGGCTAAATTGGATTTCCGGGAAAGAGACCCAGTACTTC | CASRLNWISGKETQYF
TRBJ1-2 | . | TRBV11-2 | . | TGTGCCAGCAGCTTTCGGAGAGGCTACACCTTC | CASSFRRGYTF
TRBJ1-1 | once | TRBV2 | . | TGTGCCAGCAGTGAAGCTGTTTCCTCGGACACTGAAGCTTTCTTT | CASSEAVSSDTEAFF
TRBJ2-5 | . | TRBV7-3 | TRBD1 | TGTGCCAGCAGCTTAAAGCTTCTCAGGGGGGAGACCCAGTACTTC | CASSLKLLRGETQYF